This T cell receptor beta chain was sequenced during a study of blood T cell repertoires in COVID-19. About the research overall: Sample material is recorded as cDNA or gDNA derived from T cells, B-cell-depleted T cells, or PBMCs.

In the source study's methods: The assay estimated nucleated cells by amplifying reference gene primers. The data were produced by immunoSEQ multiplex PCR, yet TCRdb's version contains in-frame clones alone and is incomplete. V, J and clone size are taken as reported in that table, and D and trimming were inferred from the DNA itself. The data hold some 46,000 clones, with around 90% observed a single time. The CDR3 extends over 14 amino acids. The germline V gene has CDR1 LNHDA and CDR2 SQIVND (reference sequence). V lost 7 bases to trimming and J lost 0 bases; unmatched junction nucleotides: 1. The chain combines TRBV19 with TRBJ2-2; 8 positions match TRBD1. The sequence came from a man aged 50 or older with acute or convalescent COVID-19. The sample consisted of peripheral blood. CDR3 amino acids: CASKTGANTGELFF. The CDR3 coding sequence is TGTGCCAGTAAGACAGGGGCGAACACCGGGGAGCTGTTTTTT.